This T cell receptor beta chain was found in a study of OX40 agonist ivuxolimab in advanced cancers. Study in general: Patients undergoing dose escalation presented with hepatocellular carcinoma, melanoma, renal cell or head and neck cancer. Prior therapy, whether anti-PD-1, anti-PD-L1 or anti-CTLA-4, was allowed, and roughly 40% had some.

This CDR3 is 12 amino acids long. In germline, CDR1 is SGHTA, CDR2 FQGNSA. Between the trimmed V and J ends, which lost 6 bases and 5 bases, there was a span of 9 bases. Regarding the study as a whole: On average, CD8+ T cells showed a greater number of expanded clones than CD4+.

To note about this clone: Its target is unknown.

The assay was immunoSEQ multiplex PCR, and TCRdb's table has in-frame clones only and misses some. The profile shows 70,000 to 80,000 clones, approximately 84% of them singletons. The V and J genes are TRBV7-2 and TRBJ2-3; a possible D gene is TRBD1 (5 bases). The material was CD4+ or CD8+ T cells sorted from blood, obtained in a trial of the OX40 agonist ivuxolimab. The receptor's source is an adult with an advanced solid tumor such as melanoma, head and neck, liver or kidney cancer. CDR3: CASRPQGDTQYF. In nucleotides, the CDR3 is TGTGCCAGCAGACCCCAGGGAGATACGCAGTATTTT.